A selection of T cell receptor beta chains follows, all from one sample in a study of vaccination effects on CD4 cells after COVID-19. Generated by immunoSEQ multiplex PCR, the TCRdb table keeps only in-frame clones and is missing some. Here the sample spans about 46,000 clones, about 70% being singletons. Antigen specificity for these receptors is unknown. Sequencing was performed on CD4+ T cells from PBMCs cultured without peptide, taken after COVID-19 vaccination. These TCRs come from a human donor who had a prior SARS-CoV-2 infection. Both conserved end residues are trimmed from each CDR3. Size tells how often a clone was seen (once, few, many) or the class of an expanded clone, and some rows leave it out.

abundance: .
v_gene: TRBV3-1/TRBV3-2
j_gene: TRBJ2-1
CDR3aa: ASRNRGGSYNEQF

abundance: .
v_gene: TRBV5-1
j_gene: TRBJ2-1
CDR3aa: ASSLSRYNEQF

abundance: .
v_gene: TRBV7-3
j_gene: TRBJ2-3
CDR3aa: ASSLVGSGLDTQY

abundance: .
v_gene: TRBV19
j_gene: TRBJ1-5
CDR3aa: ASSTTPPGTGGHLYQPQH

abundance: .
v_gene: TRBV5-4
j_gene: TRBJ2-5
CDR3aa: ASSPGASGGAKTQY

abundance: .
v_gene: TRBV19
j_gene: TRBJ2-1
CDR3aa: ASSIGSYNEQF

abundance: .
v_gene: TRBV5-1
j_gene: TRBJ2-5
CDR3aa: ASSSSGTGGEETQY

abundance: few
v_gene: TRBV6-2/TRBV6-3
j_gene: TRBJ1-2
CDR3aa: ASSYSIPGVGGYT

abundance: .
v_gene: TRBV6-5
j_gene: TRBJ2-5
CDR3aa: ASSPPGQETQY

abundance: .
v_gene: TRBV7-9
j_gene: TRBJ2-7
CDR3aa: ASSPIRDYEQY

abundance: .
v_gene: TRBV4-3
j_gene: TRBJ2-1
CDR3aa: ASSRTGYNEQF

abundance: .
v_gene: TRBV29-1
j_gene: TRBJ1-1
CDR3aa: SVLIDRWNGKAF

abundance: few
v_gene: TRBV2
j_gene: TRBJ2-3
CDR3aa: ASRGRLGRTDTQY

abundance: .
v_gene: TRBV5-4
j_gene: TRBJ2-3
CDR3aa: ASSPRGGQSASDTQY

abundance: once
v_gene: TRBV15
j_gene: TRBJ2-7
CDR3aa: ATSTDSGGSWYEQY

abundance: .
v_gene: TRBV6-4
j_gene: TRBJ1-5
CDR3aa: AGAGSYSDSNQPQH

abundance: .
v_gene: TRBV5-1
j_gene: TRBJ1-2
CDR3aa: ASSLGSGTGDGYT

abundance: .
v_gene: TRBV15
j_gene: TRBJ2-5
CDR3aa: ATSYSPYVSGETQY

abundance: .
v_gene: TRBV9
j_gene: TRBJ1-4
CDR3aa: ASSVDGGGGGEKLF

abundance: .
v_gene: TRBV4-3
j_gene: TRBJ2-7
CDR3aa: ASSLYSVGGLTYEQY

abundance: .
v_gene: TRBV7-6
j_gene: TRBJ2-7
CDR3aa: ASSLGPGFTLDPDEQY

abundance: .
v_gene: TRBV9
j_gene: TRBJ2-1
CDR3aa: ASSDHSANNEQF

abundance: few
v_gene: TRBV21-1
j_gene: TRBJ1-6
CDR3aa: ASSKETWGNSPLH

abundance: once
v_gene: TRBV15
j_gene: TRBJ2-5
CDR3aa: ATSTGTGSAAQY

abundance: .
v_gene: TRBV4-3
j_gene: TRBJ2-5
CDR3aa: ASSQGIYRVVGETQY

abundance: few
v_gene: TRBV5-1
j_gene: TRBJ2-6
CDR3aa: ASSVNSGANVLT

abundance: .
v_gene: TRBV5-1
j_gene: TRBJ2-1
CDR3aa: ASSTGTGLSYNEQF

abundance: .
v_gene: TRBV27
j_gene: TRBJ2-7
CDR3aa: ASSSPGGRSSYEQY

abundance: .
v_gene: TRBV6-5
j_gene: TRBJ1-3
CDR3aa: ATHIGGRYGNTIY

abundance: .
v_gene: TRBV3-1/TRBV3-2
j_gene: TRBJ2-2
CDR3aa: ASSQVAGRRIGELF

abundance: few
v_gene: TRBV18
j_gene: TRBJ1-1
CDR3aa: ASSPPGRVWNTEAF

abundance: .
v_gene: TRBV5-4
j_gene: TRBJ1-5
CDR3aa: ASSFQPFRDGSNQPQH

abundance: .
v_gene: TRBV19
j_gene: TRBJ1-5
CDR3aa: ASSAGTVYSNQPQH

abundance: .
v_gene: TRBV5-1
j_gene: TRBJ1-2
CDR3aa: ASSLGTGYGYT

abundance: .
v_gene: TRBV7-2
j_gene: TRBJ2-1
CDR3aa: ASSLLPGVYNEQF

abundance: .
v_gene: TRBV6-8
j_gene: TRBJ2-7
CDR3aa: ASRRTTWTSYEQY

abundance: .
v_gene: TRBV6-5
j_gene: TRBJ2-2
CDR3aa: ASSRLQGVTGELF

abundance: .
v_gene: TRBV5-4
j_gene: TRBJ1-2
CDR3aa: ASSLGQSDGYT

abundance: .
v_gene: TRBV10-3
j_gene: TRBJ1-1
CDR3aa: AISENREGTH

abundance: .
v_gene: TRBV6-5
j_gene: TRBJ2-7
CDR3aa: ASRNSLEQY

abundance: .
v_gene: TRBV3-1/TRBV3-2
j_gene: TRBJ1-4
CDR3aa: ASSPVGTTNEKLF

abundance: .
v_gene: TRBV6-2/TRBV6-3
j_gene: TRBJ1-5
CDR3aa: ASSYVQRNQPQH

abundance: few
v_gene: TRBV12-3/TRBV12-4
j_gene: TRBJ1-3
CDR3aa: ASSFWGNTIY

abundance: .
v_gene: TRBV6-6
j_gene: TRBJ2-7
CDR3aa: ASSPGTSGLNEQY

abundance: once
v_gene: TRBV7-3
j_gene: TRBJ2-3
CDR3aa: ASSLLGGGIDTQY

abundance: .
v_gene: TRBV28
j_gene: TRBJ1-2
CDR3aa: ASSLLTGGGYNYGYT

abundance: .
v_gene: TRBV24-1
j_gene: TRBJ2-2
CDR3aa: ATRKTYTGELF

abundance: .
v_gene: TRBV6-4
j_gene: TRBJ2-3
CDR3aa: ASSEGGNTQY

abundance: .
v_gene: TRBV5-4
j_gene: TRBJ2-7
CDR3aa: ASSKGTGAGAYEQY

abundance: .
v_gene: TRBV30
j_gene: TRBJ2-3
CDR3aa: AWRPAGGLDTQY

abundance: .
v_gene: TRBV7-6
j_gene: TRBJ2-7
CDR3aa: ASSSGPRGPSYEQY

abundance: .
v_gene: TRBV15
j_gene: TRBJ1-5
CDR3aa: ATSRVQGGNQPQH

abundance: .
v_gene: TRBV5-5
j_gene: TRBJ2-4
CDR3aa: ASSFNSGNIQY

abundance: few
v_gene: TRBV6-6
j_gene: TRBJ2-7
CDR3aa: ATHRDGFSYEQY

abundance: .
v_gene: TRBV5-1
j_gene: TRBJ1-4
CDR3aa: ASSLVSGNEKLF

abundance: .
v_gene: TRBV11-2
j_gene: TRBJ2-1
CDR3aa: ASSLDRAAEQF